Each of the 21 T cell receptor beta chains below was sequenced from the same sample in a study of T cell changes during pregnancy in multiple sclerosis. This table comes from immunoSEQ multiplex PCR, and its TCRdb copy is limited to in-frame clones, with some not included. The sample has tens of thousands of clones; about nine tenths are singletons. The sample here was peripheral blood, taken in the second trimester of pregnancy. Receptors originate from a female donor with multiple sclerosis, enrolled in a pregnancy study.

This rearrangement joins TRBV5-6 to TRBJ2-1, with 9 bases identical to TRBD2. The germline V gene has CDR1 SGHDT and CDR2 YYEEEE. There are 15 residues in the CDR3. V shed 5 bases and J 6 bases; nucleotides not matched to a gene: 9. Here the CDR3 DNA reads TGTGCCAGCAGTTACCTAGCGGGGAGAAGCAATGAGCAGTTCTTC. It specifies CASSYLAGRSNEQFF.

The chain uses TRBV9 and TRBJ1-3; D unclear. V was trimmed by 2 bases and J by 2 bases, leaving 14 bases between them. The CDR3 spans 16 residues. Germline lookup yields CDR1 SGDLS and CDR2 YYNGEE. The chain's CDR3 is CASSVEAVSPGNTIYF. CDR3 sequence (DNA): TGTGCCAGCAGCGTTGAGGCAGTAAGCCCTGGAAACACCATATATTTT.

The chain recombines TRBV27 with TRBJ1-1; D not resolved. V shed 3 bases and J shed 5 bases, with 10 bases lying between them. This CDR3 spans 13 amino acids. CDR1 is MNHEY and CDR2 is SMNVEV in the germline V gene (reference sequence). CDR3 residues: CASSLASATEAFF. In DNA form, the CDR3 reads TGTGCCAGCAGTTTGGCCAGCGCAACTGAAGCTTTCTTT.

CDR3 amino acids: CASSYSGTGELFF. For the CDR3, the DNA is TGTGCCAGCAGTTACTCCGGCACCGGGGAGCTGTTTTTT. The chain couples TRBV6-5 to TRBJ2-2; the D is unclear. The germline gives CDR1 MNHEY, CDR2 SVGAGI. V gave up 0 bases and J gave up 4 bases, with 3 bases separating them. The CDR3 loop spans 13 amino acids.

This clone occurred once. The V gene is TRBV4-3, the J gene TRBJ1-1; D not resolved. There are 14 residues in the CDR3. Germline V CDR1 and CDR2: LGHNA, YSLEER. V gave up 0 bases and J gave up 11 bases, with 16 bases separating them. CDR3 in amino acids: CASSQDWVGGRAFF. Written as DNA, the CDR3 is TGCGCCAGCAGCCAAGATTGGGTCGGAGGAAGGGCTTTCTTT.

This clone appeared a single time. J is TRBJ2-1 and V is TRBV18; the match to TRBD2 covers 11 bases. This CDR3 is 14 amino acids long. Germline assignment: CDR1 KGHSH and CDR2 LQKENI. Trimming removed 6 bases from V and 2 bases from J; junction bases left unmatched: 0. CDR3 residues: CASSGLAAYNEQFF. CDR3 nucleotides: TGTGCCAGCTCGGGACTAGCGGCCTACAATGAGCAGTTCTTC.

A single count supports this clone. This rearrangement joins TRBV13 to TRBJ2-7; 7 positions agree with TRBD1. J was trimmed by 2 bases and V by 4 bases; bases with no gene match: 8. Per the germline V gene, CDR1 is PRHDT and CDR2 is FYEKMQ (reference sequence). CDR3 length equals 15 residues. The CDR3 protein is CASSSATGKTYEQYF. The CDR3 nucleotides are TGTGCCAGCAGCTCGGCGACAGGGAAAACCTACGAGCAGTACTTC.

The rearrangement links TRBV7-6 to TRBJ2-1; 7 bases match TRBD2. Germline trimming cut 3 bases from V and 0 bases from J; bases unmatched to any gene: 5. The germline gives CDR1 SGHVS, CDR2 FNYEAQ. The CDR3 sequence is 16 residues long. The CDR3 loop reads CASSFGGLSSYNEQFF. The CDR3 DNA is TGTGCCAGCAGCTTCGGGGGGTTGAGCTCCTACAATGAGCAGTTCTTC.

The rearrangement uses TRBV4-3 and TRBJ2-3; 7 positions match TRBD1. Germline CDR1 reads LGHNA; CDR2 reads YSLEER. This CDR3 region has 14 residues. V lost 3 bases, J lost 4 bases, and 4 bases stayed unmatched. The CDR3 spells CASSHTGVADTQYF. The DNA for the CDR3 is TGCGCCAGCAGCCACACAGGGGTGGCAGATACGCAGTATTTT.

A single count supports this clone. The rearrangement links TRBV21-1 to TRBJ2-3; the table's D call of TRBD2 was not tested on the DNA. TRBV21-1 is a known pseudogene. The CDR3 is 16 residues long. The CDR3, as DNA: TGTGCCAGCAGTCCTATAGCGGGAGCCTGCACAGATACGCAGTATTTT. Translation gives CASSPIAGACTDTQYF.

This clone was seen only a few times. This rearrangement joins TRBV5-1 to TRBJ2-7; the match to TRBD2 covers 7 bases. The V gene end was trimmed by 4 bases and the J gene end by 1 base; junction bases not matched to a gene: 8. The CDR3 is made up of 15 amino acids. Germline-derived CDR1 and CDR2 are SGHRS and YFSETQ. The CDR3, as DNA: TGCGCCAGCAGCGAAGGACTAGGGATTTCCTACGAGCAGTACTTC. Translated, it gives CASSEGLGISYEQYF. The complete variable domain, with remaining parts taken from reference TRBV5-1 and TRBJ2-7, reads KAGVTQTPRYLIKTRGQQVTLSCSPISGHRSVSWYQQTPGQGLQFLFEYFSETQRNKGNFPGRFSGRQFSNSRSEMNVSTLELGDSALYLCASSEGLGISYEQYFGPGTRLTVT.

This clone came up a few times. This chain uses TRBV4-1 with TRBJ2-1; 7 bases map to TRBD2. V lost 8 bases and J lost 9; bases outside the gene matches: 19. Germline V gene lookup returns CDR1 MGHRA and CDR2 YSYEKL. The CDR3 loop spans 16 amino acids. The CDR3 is CASHRSGTEVLGEQFF. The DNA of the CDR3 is TGCGCCAGCCATAGGAGCGGGACTGAAGTTTTGGGTGAGCAGTTCTTC.

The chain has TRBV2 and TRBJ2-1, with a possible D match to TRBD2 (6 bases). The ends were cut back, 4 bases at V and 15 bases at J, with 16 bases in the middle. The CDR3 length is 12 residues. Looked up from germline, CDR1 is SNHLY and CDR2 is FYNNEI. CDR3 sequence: CASSASDRGGFF. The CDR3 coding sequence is TGTGCCAGCAGTGCCTCGGACCGGGGAGGGTTCTTC.

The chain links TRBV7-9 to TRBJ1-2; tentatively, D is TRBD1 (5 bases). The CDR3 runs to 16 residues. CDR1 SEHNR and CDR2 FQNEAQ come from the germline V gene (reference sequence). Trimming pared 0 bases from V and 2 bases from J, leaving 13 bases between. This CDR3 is CASSLAATRGNYGYTF. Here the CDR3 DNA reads TGTGCCAGCAGCTTAGCGGCTACAAGGGGAAACTATGGCTACACCTTC.

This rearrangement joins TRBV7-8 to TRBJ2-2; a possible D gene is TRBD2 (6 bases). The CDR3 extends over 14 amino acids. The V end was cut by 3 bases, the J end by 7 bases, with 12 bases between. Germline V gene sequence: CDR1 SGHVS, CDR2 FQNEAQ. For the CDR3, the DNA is TGTGCCAGCAGCTTTCTCCTGGGGGGCGGGGAGCTGTTTTTT. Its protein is CASSFLLGGGELFF.

The CDR3: CASSESTRGTDTQYF. The CDR3 bases are TGTGCCAGCAGTGAATCTACCCGTGGCACAGATACGCAGTATTTT. The V and J genes are TRBV2 and TRBJ2-3; no firm D call. Trimming took off 2 bases at V and 1 base at J, with 10 bases between the two ends. The CDR3 consists of 15 residues. Germline V lookup: CDR1 SNHLY, CDR2 FYNNEI.

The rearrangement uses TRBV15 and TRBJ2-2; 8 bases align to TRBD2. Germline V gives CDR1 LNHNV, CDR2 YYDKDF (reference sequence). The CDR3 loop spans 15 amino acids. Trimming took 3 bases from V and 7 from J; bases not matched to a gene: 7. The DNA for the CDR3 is TGTGCCACCAGCAGCGGGAGGGCCGAGGTCGGGGAGCTGTTTTTT. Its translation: CATSSGRAEVGELFF.

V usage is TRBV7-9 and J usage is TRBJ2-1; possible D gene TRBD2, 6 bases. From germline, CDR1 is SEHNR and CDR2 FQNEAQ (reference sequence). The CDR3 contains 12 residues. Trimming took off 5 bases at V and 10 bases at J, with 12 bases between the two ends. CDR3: CASSAGPPEQFF. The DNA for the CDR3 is TGTGCCAGCAGCGCGGGGCCCCCCGAGCAGTTCTTC.

The CDR3 DNA follows: TGTGCCAGCAGCGAACTAGCGGGAGTCTCCTACAATGAGCAGTTCTTC. Encoded protein: CASSELAGVSYNEQFF. The chain carries TRBV9 and TRBJ2-1; 11 bases match TRBD2. With V trimmed by 3 bases and J by 0 bases, 2 bases remained unmatched. Per germline, CDR1 SGDLS and CDR2 YYNGEE. The CDR3 length is 16 residues.

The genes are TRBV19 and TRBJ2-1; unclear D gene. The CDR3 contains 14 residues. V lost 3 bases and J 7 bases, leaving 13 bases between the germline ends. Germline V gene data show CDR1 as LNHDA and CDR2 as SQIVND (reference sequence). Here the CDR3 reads CASSITAIRNEQFF. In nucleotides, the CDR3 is TGTGCCAGTAGTATTACCGCGATTCGGAATGAGCAGTTCTTC.

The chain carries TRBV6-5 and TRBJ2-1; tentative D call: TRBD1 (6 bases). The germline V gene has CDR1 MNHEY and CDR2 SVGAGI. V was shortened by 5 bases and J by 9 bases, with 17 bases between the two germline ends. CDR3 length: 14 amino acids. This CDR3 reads CASSGGLGLLEQFF. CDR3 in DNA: TGTGCCAGCAGTGGGGGCTTAGGTTTACTTGAGCAGTTCTTC.